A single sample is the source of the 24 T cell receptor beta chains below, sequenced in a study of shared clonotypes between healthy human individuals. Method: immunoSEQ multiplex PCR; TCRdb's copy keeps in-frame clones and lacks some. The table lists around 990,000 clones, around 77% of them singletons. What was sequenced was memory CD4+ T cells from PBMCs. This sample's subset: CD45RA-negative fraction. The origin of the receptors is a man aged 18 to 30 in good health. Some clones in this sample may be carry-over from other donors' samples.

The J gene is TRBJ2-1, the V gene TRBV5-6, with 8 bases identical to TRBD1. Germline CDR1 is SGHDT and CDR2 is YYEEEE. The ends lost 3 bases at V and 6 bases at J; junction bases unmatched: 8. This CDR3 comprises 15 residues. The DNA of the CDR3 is TGTGCCAGCAGCTGGGGACAGGTGAGGGGCAATGAGCAGTTCTTC. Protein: CASSWGQVRGNEQFF. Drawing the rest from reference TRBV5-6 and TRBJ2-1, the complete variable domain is DAGVTQSPTHLIKTRGQQVTLRCSPKSGHDTVSWYQQALGQGPQFIFQYYEEEERQRGNFPDRFSGHQFPNYSSELNVNALLLGDSALYLCASSWGQVRGNEQFFGPGTRLTVL.

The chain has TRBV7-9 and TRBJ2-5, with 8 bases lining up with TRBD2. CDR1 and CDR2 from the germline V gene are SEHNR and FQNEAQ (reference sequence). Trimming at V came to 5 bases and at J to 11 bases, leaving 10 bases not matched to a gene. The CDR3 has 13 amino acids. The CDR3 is CASSASGSREQYF. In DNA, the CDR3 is TGTGCCAGCAGCGCGAGCGGGAGCAGGGAGCAGTACTTC.

The CDR3 DNA follows: TGTGCCAGTAGAACCCAGGGTGGACAGAGGTCTAATCAGCCCCAGCATTTT. It is translated as CASRTQGGQRSNQPQHF. The rearrangement uses TRBV19 and TRBJ1-5, with a tentative D call TRBD1 (6 bases). The length of the CDR3 is 17 residues. Deletions cut 6 bases from V and 4 bases from J, with 22 bases between. CDR1 and CDR2 (germline): LNHDA, SQIVND (reference sequence).

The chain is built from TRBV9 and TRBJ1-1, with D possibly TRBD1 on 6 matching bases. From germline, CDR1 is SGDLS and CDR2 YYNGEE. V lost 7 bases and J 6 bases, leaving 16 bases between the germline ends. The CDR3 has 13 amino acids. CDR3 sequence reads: CASGTLGGAEAFF. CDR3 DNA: TGTGCCAGCGGAACCCTAGGGGGGGCTGAAGCTTTCTTT.

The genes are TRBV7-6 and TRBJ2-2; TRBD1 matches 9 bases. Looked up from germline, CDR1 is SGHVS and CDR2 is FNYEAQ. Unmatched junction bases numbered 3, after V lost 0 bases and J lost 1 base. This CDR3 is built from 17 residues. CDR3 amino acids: CASSLARTGENTGELFF. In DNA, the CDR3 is TGTGCCAGCAGCTTAGCAAGGACAGGGGAGAACACCGGGGAGCTGTTTTTT.

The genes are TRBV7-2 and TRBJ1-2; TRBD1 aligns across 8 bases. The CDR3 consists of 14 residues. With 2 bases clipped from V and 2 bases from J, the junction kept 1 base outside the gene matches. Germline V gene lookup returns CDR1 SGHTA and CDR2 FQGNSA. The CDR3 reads CASSLNRGNYGYTF. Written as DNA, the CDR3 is TGTGCCAGCAGCTTAAACAGGGGGAACTATGGCTACACCTTC.

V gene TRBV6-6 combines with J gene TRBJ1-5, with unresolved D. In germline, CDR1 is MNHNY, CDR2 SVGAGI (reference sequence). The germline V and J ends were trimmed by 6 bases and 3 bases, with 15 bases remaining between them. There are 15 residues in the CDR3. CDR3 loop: CASRVQAGNNQPQHF. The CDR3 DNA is TGTGCCAGCAGGGTGCAAGCGGGCAACAATCAGCCCCAGCATTTT.

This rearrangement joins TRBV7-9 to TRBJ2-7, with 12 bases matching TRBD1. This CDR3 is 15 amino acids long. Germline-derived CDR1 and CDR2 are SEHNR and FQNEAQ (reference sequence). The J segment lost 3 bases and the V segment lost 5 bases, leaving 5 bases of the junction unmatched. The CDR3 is CASSRDRGHRYEQYF. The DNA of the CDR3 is TGTGCCAGCAGCCGGGACAGGGGGCACCGCTACGAGCAGTACTTC.

This chain's CDR3 is CASSQEAGRHDQPQHF. As DNA, the CDR3 is TGTGCCAGCAGCCAAGAAGCGGGCAGACACGATCAGCCCCAGCATTTT. The chain employs TRBV14 and TRBJ1-5; D unresolved. Trimming removed 0 bases from V and 5 bases from J, with 14 bases in between. The CDR3 has 16 residues. Germline V gene data show CDR1 as SGHDN and CDR2 as FVKESK.

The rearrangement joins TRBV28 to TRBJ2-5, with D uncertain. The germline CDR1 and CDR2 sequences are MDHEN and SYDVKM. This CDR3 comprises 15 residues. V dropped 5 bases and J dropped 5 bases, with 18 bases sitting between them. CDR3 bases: TGTGCCAGCAGTGCTCCGGGCCAATCCCGGGAGACCCAGTACTTC. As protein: CASSAPGQSRETQYF.

The CDR3 DNA reads TGTGCCAGCACCCTCGGACAGAGCAATCAGCCCCAGCATTTT. Protein sequence: CASTLGQSNQPQHF. The J gene is TRBJ1-5, the V gene TRBV28; weak D call: TRBD1 (6 bases). The V end was cut by 7 bases, the J end by 1 base, with 11 bases between. Per the germline V gene, CDR1 is MDHEN and CDR2 is SYDVKM. The CDR3 is 14 residues long.

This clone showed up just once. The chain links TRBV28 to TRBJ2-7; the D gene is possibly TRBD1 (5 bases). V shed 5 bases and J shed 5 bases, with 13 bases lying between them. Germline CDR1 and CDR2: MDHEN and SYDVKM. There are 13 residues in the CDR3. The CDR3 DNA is TGTGCCAGCAGTCGACCCGCCAGGGACGAGCAGTACTTC. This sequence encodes CASSRPARDEQYF.

The CDR3 DNA reads as TGTGCCAGCAGCTTAGAAGCACGAGGTAATGGCTACACCTTC. It translates to CASSLEARGNGYTF. The V call is TRBV7-9, the J call TRBJ1-2; D not resolved. Germline CDR1 is SEHNR and CDR2 is FQNEAQ (reference sequence). The CDR3 sequence is 14 residues long. V was cut by 1 base and J by 6 bases, with 12 bases left in between.

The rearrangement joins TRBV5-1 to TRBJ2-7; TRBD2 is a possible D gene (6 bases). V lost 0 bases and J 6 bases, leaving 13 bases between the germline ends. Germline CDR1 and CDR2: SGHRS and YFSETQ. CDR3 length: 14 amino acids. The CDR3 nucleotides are TGCGCCAGCAGCTTGGCCGTGGGGGGAGCCGAGCAGTACTTC. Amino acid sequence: CASSLAVGGAEQYF.

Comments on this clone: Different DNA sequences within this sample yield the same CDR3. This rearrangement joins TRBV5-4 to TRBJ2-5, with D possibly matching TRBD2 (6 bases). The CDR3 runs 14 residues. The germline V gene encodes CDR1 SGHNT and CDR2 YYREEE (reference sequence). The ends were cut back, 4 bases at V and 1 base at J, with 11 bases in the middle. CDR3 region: CASSPGTSQETQYF. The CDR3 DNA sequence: TGTGCCAGCAGCCCCGGGACTTCCCAAGAGACCCAGTACTTC.

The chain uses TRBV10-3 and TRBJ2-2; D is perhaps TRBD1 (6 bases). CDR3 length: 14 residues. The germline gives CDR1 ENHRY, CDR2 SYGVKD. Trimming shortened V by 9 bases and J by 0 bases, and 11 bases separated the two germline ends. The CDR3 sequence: CAIRDTANTGELFF. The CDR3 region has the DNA TGTGCCATACGGGACACTGCGAACACCGGGGAGCTGTTTTTT.

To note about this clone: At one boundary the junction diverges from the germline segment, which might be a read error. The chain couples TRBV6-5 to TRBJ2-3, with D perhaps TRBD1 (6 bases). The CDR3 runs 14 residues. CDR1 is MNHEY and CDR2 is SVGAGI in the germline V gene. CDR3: CASRTTGTTDTLYF. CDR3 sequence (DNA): TGTGCCAGCAGGACAACAGGGACCACAGATACGCTGTATTTT.

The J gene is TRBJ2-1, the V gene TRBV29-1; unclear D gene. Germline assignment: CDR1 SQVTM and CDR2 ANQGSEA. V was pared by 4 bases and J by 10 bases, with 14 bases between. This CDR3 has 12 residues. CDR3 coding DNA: TGCAGCGTTGTAAAGGGCTTAAGGGAGCAGTTCTTC. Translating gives CSVVKGLREQFF.

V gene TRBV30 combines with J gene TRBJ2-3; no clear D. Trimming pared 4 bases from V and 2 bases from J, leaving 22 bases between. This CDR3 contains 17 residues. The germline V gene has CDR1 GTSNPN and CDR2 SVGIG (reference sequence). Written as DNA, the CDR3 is TGTGCCTGGAAACGCCCCCCCACCGGGTCTTTCACAGATACGCAGTATTTT. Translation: CAWKRPPTGSFTDTQYF.

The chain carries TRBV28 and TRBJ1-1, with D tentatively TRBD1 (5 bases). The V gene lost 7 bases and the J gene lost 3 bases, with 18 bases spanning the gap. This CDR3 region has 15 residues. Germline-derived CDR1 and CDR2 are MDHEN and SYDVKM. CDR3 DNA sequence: TGTGCCAGCATTCACCCCAGGGACTGGGACACTGAAGCTTTCTTT. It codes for CASIHPRDWDTEAFF.

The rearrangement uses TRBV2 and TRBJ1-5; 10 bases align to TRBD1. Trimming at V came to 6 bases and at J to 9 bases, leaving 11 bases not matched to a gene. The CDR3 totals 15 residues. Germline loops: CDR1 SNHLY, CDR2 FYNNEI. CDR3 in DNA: TGTGCCAGCAGGGGGGACAGGGGTCTTCAAGGGCCCCAGCATTTT. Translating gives CASRGDRGLQGPQHF. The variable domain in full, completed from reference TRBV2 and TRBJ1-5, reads EPEVTQTPSHQVTQMGQEVILRCVPISNHLYFYWYRQILGQKVEFLVSFYNNEISEKSEIFDDQFSVERPDGSNFTLKIRSTKLEDSAMYFCASRGDRGLQGPQHFGDGTRLSIL.

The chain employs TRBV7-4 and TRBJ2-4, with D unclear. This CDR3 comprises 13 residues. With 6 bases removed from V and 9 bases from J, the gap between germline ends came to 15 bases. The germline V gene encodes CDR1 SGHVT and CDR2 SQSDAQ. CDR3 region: CASRKTVVGIQYF. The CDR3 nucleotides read TGTGCCAGCAGGAAGACGGTGGTGGGCATTCAGTACTTC.

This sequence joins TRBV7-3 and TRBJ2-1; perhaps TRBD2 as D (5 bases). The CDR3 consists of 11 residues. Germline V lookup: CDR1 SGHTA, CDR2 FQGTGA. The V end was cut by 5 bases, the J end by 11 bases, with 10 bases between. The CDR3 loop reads CASSLGDKQFF. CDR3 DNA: TGTGCCAGCAGCCTGGGAGATAAGCAGTTCTTC. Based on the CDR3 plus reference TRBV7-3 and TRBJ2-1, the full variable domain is GAGVSQTPSNKVTEKGKYVELRCDPISGHTALYWYRQSLGQGPEFLIYFQGTGAADDSGLPNDRFFAVRPEGSVSTLKIQRTERGDSAVYLCASSLGDKQFFGPGTRLTVL.

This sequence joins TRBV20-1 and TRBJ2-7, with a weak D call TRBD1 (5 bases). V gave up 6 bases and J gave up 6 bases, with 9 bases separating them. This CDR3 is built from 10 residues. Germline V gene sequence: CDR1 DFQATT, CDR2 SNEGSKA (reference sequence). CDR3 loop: CSAGRGEQYF. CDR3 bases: TGCAGTGCGGGGCGCGGCGAGCAGTACTTC.